This T cell receptor (beta chain) came from a study of neurological immune-mediated disorders. TCRdb fed the 5' RACE reads into MiXCR, producing one record per CDR3 protein. Of about 24,000 distinct CDR3 sequences listed, roughly an eighth are singletons. Notes on the study in general: Multiple sclerosis was found to have the least TCR clonal expansion, below healthy controls, and HTLV-1-associated myelopathy the most.

In its sample, this clonotype was seen once. Its antigen is currently unknown. CDR1 and CDR2 (germline): DFQATT, SNEGSKA (reference sequence). With 2 bases removed from V and 2 bases from J, the gap between germline ends came to 18 bases. This CDR3 spans 16 amino acids. Sequencing was done on a sample of PBMCs. The chain has TRBV20-1 and TRBJ2-5; a weak D match, TRBD2 (7 bases). The sequence derives from a woman aged 35 to 49 with HTLV-1-associated myelopathy (HAM/TSP). This CDR3 reads CSARPEEGGRQETQYF. The CDR3 DNA follows: TGCAGTGCTAGACCCGAGGAGGGGGGGAGACAAGAGACCCAGTACTTC.